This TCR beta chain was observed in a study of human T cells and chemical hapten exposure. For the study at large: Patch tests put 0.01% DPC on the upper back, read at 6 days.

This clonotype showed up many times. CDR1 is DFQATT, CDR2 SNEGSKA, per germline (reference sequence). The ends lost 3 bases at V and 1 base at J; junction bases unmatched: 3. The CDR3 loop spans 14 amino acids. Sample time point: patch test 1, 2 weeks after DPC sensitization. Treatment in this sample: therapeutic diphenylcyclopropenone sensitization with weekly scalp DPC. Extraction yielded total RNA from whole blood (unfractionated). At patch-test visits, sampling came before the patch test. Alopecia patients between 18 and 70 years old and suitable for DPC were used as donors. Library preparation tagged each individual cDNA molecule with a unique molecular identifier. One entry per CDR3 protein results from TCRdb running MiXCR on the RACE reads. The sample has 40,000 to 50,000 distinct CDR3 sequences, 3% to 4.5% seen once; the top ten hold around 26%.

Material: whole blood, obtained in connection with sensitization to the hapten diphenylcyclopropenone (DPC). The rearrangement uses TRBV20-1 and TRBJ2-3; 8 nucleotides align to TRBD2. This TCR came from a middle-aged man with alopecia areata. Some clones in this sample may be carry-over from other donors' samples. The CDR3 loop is CSARSGRGTDTQYF. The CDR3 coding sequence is TGCAGTGCTAGGTCCGGGAGGGGCACAGATACGCAGTATTTT.